These T cell receptor beta chains were read from a single sample in a study of cytomegalovirus exposure and HLA in healthy donors. This table comes from immunoSEQ multiplex PCR, and its TCRdb copy is limited to in-frame clones, with some not included. This sample's table has approximately 45,000 clones. The sequenced material came from PBMCs. The receptors derive from a male donor in good health and CMV-seronegative. CDR3s include the opening cysteine and the closing phenylalanine or tryptophan. The order of the fields is CDR3 length, V gene, D gene, J gene, CDR3 DNA, CDR3 protein. A D gene is named only where the DNA matches it firmly.

15	TRBV15	TRBD1	TRBJ2-5	TGTGCCACCAGCGGGGGACAGGGGGCAGGAGAGACCCAGTACTTC	CATSGGQGAGETQYF
12	TRBV10-3	TRBD1	TRBJ1-2	TGTGCCATCAGGGGGGACAGCTATGGCTACACCTTC	CAIRGDSYGYTF
14	TRBV6-1	TRBD1	TRBJ1-1	TGTGCCAGCAACCTTATGACAGGGGGCACTGAAGCTTTCTTT	CASNLMTGGTEAFF
15	TRBV6-4	NA	TRBJ1-2	TGTGCCAGCAGTGACTCTGCTGAGGTTGGGTATGGCTACACCTTC	CASSDSAEVGYGYTF
15	TRBV18	NA	TRBJ2-3	TGTGCCAGCTCACAAAGAGCGGATCCCACAGATACGCAGTATTTT	CASSQRADPTDTQYF
14	TRBV5-1	TRBD1	TRBJ2-7	TGCGCCAGCAGCTCTCAGGGGGACTCCTACGAGCAGTACTTC	CASSSQGDSYEQYF
15	TRBV7-6	NA	TRBJ2-1	TGTGCCAGCAGCTATGACTTTGGATCCGACAATGAGCAGTTCTTC	CASSYDFGSDNEQFF
14	TRBV5-1	TRBD1	TRBJ2-7	TGCGCCAGCAGCGGGGACAGTCCCCCCTACGAGCAGTACTTC	CASSGDSPPYEQYF
15	TRBV9	TRBD1	TRBJ2-7	TGTGCCAGCAGCGTAGGGGGTCAGGGGGACTACGAGCAGTACTTC	CASSVGGQGDYEQYF
14	TRBV9	TRBD1	TRBJ2-7	TGTGCCAGCAGCAACCGGGACAGCCCCTACGAGCAGTACTTC	CASSNRDSPYEQYF
14	TRBV5-1	NA	TRBJ1-1	TGCGCCAGCAGCTTGGTCTTAATGAACACTGAAGCTTTCTTT	CASSLVLMNTEAFF
18	TRBV7-9	TRBD1	TRBJ1-2	TGTGCCAGCAGCTCAGGGACAGAGGCCTTCGTTGCGAGCTATGGCTACACCTTC	CASSSGTEAFVASYGYTF
15	TRBV7-9	NA	TRBJ2-5	TGTGCCAGCAGCTCACCCCAGGGCCGCCAAGAGACCCAGTACTTC	CASSSPQGRQETQYF
15	TRBV5-5	NA	TRBJ1-4	TGTGCCAGCAGAACAGGACACGCAACTAATGAAAAACTGTTTTTT	CASRTGHATNEKLFF
13	TRBV2	NA	TRBJ1-1	TGTGCCAGCAGTGTCAGGGTAGACACTGAAGCTTTCTTT	CASSVRVDTEAFF
17	TRBV4-1	TRBD2	TRBJ2-5	TGCGCCAGCAGCCAAGTTCAATTAGCGGGGGGGAGGGAGACCCAGTACTTC	CASSQVQLAGGRETQYF
13	TRBV6-5	NA	TRBJ1-6	TGTGCCAGCAGTTACCGGGGTAATTCACCCCTCCACTTT	CASSYRGNSPLHF
14	TRBV30	NA	TRBJ1-2	TGTGCCTGGAGCGAAACACCCCAGGCGTATGGCTACACCTTC	CAWSETPQAYGYTF
12	TRBV29-1	NA	TRBJ1-1	TGCAGCGTTGACGTGGGGGGCACTGAAGCTTTCTTT	CSVDVGGTEAFF
14	TRBV5-6	TRBD1	TRBJ1-1	TGTGCCAGCAGGATAAGGGGGCGGAACACTGAAGCTTTCTTT	CASRIRGRNTEAFF
12	TRBV18	NA	TRBJ2-5	TGTGCCAGCTCTCCTTCTCAAGAGACCCAGTACTTC	CASSPSQETQYF
15	TRBV4-3	TRBD1	TRBJ2-7	TGCGCCAGCAGCCGGGGGACAGGGGAAGGCTACGAGCAGTACTTC	CASSRGTGEGYEQYF